This T cell receptor (beta chain) was retrieved from a study of cytomegalovirus exposure and HLA in healthy donors. Study-wide results and limits: Later on, an analysis showed TCR association rates differing by HLA locus, with DRB1 the most and HLA-C the fewest.

Use of 60 Vbeta and 13 Jbeta primers characterized the PCR. The protocol was immunoSEQ multiplex PCR, while the TCRdb copy is restricted to in-frame clones and leaves out a portion. The sample records around 130,000 clones, about 85% being singletons. Germline values: CDR1 ENHRY, CDR2 SYGVKD. V was shortened by 0 bases and J by 0 bases, with 5 bases between the two germline ends. This CDR3 contains 14 residues. Comments on this clone: Its specificity is unknown.

The receptor comes from a woman in her thirties in good health and CMV-seropositive. The chain employs TRBV10-3 and TRBJ1-2; no definite D call. Source material: PBMCs. The CDR3 here is CAISESSSNYGYTF. The CDR3 DNA reads TGTGCCATCAGTGAGTCATCTTCTAACTATGGCTACACCTTC.